The 8 T cell receptor beta chains given below trace back to one sample, sequenced in a study of cytomegalovirus exposure and HLA in healthy donors. Primers included in the PCR were 60 Vbeta and 13 Jbeta primers. Repertoires were generated with immunoSEQ multiplex PCR, while TCRdb's copy carries only in-frame clones and drops some. The data contain nearly 200,000 clones, 75% to 85% of them singletons. Source material: PBMCs. Every receptor here comes from a woman aged 45-59 years in good health and CMV-seropositive.

Comment on this clone: At one end the junction does not follow the germline gene, possibly because of a read error. The chain carries TRBV6-5 and TRBJ2-1, with 9 bases matching TRBD2. The germline gives CDR1 MNHEY, CDR2 SVGAGI. There are 16 residues in the CDR3. The CDR3 bases are TGTGTCAGCAGTTACGGTGCGGGAGGGTATAATGGTGAGCAGTTCTTC. Translated: CVSSYGAGGYNGEQFF.

This clone was picked up a small number of times. Written as DNA, the CDR3 is TGTGCCAGCTCACCACTACTAGCGGGGGGTTACACAGATACGCAGTATTTT. Its protein is CASSPLLAGGYTDTQYF. The V call is TRBV18, the J call TRBJ2-3; the match to TRBD2 covers 12 bases. V lost 1 base and J lost 2; bases outside the gene matches: 4. The germline V gene has CDR1 KGHSH and CDR2 LQKENI. This CDR3 comprises 17 residues.

The chain carries TRBV7-9 and TRBJ2-7; the match to TRBD1 covers 10 bases. The CDR3 loop spans 15 amino acids. J was trimmed by 6 bases and V by 5 bases; bases with no gene match: 10. The germline CDR1 and CDR2 sequences are SEHNR and FQNEAQ (reference sequence). The CDR3 here is CASSHSGTGDGEQYF. In DNA form, the CDR3 reads TGTGCCAGCAGCCACTCCGGGACAGGGGACGGCGAGCAGTACTTC.

V is TRBV2 and J is TRBJ1-2, with D possibly being TRBD1 (5 bases). V lost 2 bases to trimming and J lost 9 bases, with 7 bases between them. This CDR3 has 11 amino acids. Per the germline V gene, CDR1 is SNHLY and CDR2 is FYNNEI. DNA of the CDR3: TGTGCCAGCAGTGAAAGGGGAAGCTACACCTTC. Translated, it gives CASSERGSYTF.

Notes on this clone: The junction differs from germline at one of its ends, possibly a read error. The chain recombines TRBV7-9 with TRBJ1-4, with D possibly TRBD1 on 5 matching bases. CDR1 is SEHNR, CDR2 FQNEAQ, per germline (reference sequence). CDR3 length: 18 amino acids. CDR3 sequence (DNA): TGTTCCAGCAGCTTATTTCGCGGGGGACGGAAAGATAATGAAAAACTGTTTTTT. This gives the protein CSSSLFRGGRKDNEKLFF.

J is TRBJ1-3 and V is TRBV7-2; TRBD1 agrees at 11 bases. This CDR3 is built from 18 residues. Per the germline V gene, CDR1 is SGHTA and CDR2 is FQGNSA. Trimming took 5 bases from V and 7 from J; bases not matched to a gene: 16. CDR3 in amino acids: CASSLGQGAPRGENTIYF. DNA for the CDR3: TGTGCCAGCAGCCTCGGACAGGGGGCCCCGAGAGGGGAGAACACCATATATTTT.

The sample holds a few counts of this clone. The chain links TRBV6-5 to TRBJ2-5; possibly TRBD1 for D (5 bases). Trimming took off 0 bases at V and 5 bases at J, with 16 bases between the two ends. The CDR3 has 16 residues. Germline V lookup: CDR1 MNHEY, CDR2 SVGAGI. This chain's CDR3 is CASSYSGRADPETQYF. For the CDR3, the DNA is TGTGCCAGCAGTTACTCAGGCAGGGCCGATCCGGAGACCCAGTACTTC.

This sequence joins TRBV18 and TRBJ2-2; D remains unclear. The CDR3 length is 15 residues. Germline V gene data show CDR1 as KGHSH and CDR2 as LQKENI. The ends were cut back, 3 bases at V and 3 bases at J, with 11 bases in the middle. CDR3 loop: CASSPASRDTGELFF. CDR3 sequence (DNA): TGTGCCAGCTCACCGGCCAGCCGGGACACCGGGGAGCTGTTTTTT. The full variable domain, rest sourced from reference TRBV18 and TRBJ2-2, is NAGVMQNPRHLVRRRGQEARLRCSPMKGHSHVYWYRQLPEEGLKFMVYLQKENIIDESGMPKERFSAEFPKEGPSILRIQQVVRGDSAAYFCASSPASRDTGELFFGEGSRLTVL.